This entry lists 4 T cell receptor beta chains sequenced from one sample in a study of cytomegalovirus exposure and HLA in healthy donors (dated by TCRdb to about 2017). Library method: the immunoSEQ multiplex PCR assay. The multiplex PCR relied on a mix of 60 forward primers for TCR Vbeta segments and 13 reverse primers for TCR Jbeta segments. TCRdb mirrors the immuneACCESS table, restricted to in-frame sequences. Some clones are absent from its copies; in checked studies, under half trace to an unresolved V gene, and the reason for the others is unknown. The sample table holds 150,000 to 200,000 clones, of which about 13% were seen once. Over 6.5% of the sample is in the top ten clones. What was sequenced was PBMCs. These receptors all come from a man aged 45-65 years in good health and CMV-seropositive.

The V gene is TRBV4-3, the J gene TRBJ2-1, with 8 positions matching TRBD1. V shed 3 bases, J shed 13 bases, and the junction held 11 bases outside the gene matches. Looked up from germline, CDR1 is LGHNA and CDR2 is YSLEER. CDR3 length: 14 amino acids. The chain's CDR3 is CASSHNPGQDIQFF. The CDR3 DNA follows: TGCGCCAGCAGCCACAATCCGGGACAGGACATTCAGTTCTTC.

V gene TRBV7-9 combines with J gene TRBJ1-2; D is possibly TRBD1 (5 bases). Between the trimmed V and J ends, which lost 1 base and 3 bases, there was a span of 9 bases. CDR1 SEHNR and CDR2 FQNEAQ come from the germline V gene (reference sequence). CDR3 length: 14 residues. CDR3 sequence reads: CASSLGGADYGYTF. The CDR3 region has the DNA TGTGCCAGCAGCTTAGGTGGGGCTGACTATGGCTACACCTTC. The whole variable domain, remainder taken from reference TRBV7-9 and TRBJ1-2, is DTGVSQNPRHKITKRGQNVTFRCDPISEHNRLYWYRQTLGQGPEFLTYFQNEAQLEKSRLLSDRFSAERPKGSFSTLEIQRTEQGDSAMYLCASSLGGADYGYTFGSGTRLTVV.

This clone was seen a handful of times. This chain uses TRBV10-2 with TRBJ1-1; 7 bases are a match to TRBD1. CDR1 is WSHSY and CDR2 is SAAADI in the germline V gene. The V and J ends lost 11 bases and 4 bases, in that order; junction bases with no gene match: 13. CDR3 length: 14 residues. The CDR3 bases are TGCGCCGGAGGACCTCAGGGGGAAGGCACTGAAGCTTTCTTT. This translates into CAGGPQGEGTEAFF.

The chain recombines TRBV2 with TRBJ2-1; tentative D call: TRBD1 (6 bases). The CDR3 is 16 amino acids. Trimming took off 0 bases at V and 6 bases at J, with 15 bases between the two ends. CDR1 is SNHLY and CDR2 is FYNNEI in the germline V gene. The CDR3 loop is CASSEARGIGGNEQFF. The CDR3 DNA follows: TGTGCCAGCAGTGAAGCTAGGGGGATTGGAGGCAATGAGCAGTTCTTC.